Below, one T cell receptor beta chain is given with its context. Its antigen remains unidentified. TCR cDNA, made by 5'RACE template switching, carried an added universal primer site and UMIs. TCRdb re-called the 5' RACE reads through MiXCR, storing one row per CDR3 protein. Here the sample spans some 290,000 distinct CDR3 sequences, roughly 10% being singletons. This sample was included in a study of T cells after yellow fever vaccination. Study in general: Any fraction with a low cell number was prepared using SMART-Seq v4 Ultra Low Input. Notes on the study in general: Abundant clonotypes (contaminants from the bulk population) could be present in FACS-sorted repertoires. On re-exposure, the response was weaker but peaked faster, at day 5 versus 15.

Sample: CD4+ T cells sorted from PBMCs, taken 45 days after the yellow fever booster vaccination. The receptor comes from a man aged 18 to 30 who received the YFV17D yellow fever vaccine.

CDR3 sequence (DNA): TGTGCCAGCAGCCAAGGGCCCAGGACCCAGTACTTC. It encodes CASSQGPRTQYF. This chain joins TRBV14 and TRBJ2-5; the D is unclear. The CDR3 runs 12 residues. CDR1 and CDR2 from the germline V gene are SGHDN and FVKESK. Trimming took 1 base from V and 7 from J, leaving 7 bases between them.